This T cell receptor beta chain was observed in a study of T cell repertoires in cytomegalovirus infection. Study information: Well-studied HLA-B-restricted epitopes and recently identified HLA-C-restricted epitopes of CMV were both used in the study. Study-level findings and limits: Summed public TCR beta family frequency identified CMV carriers bearing the relevant HLA. HLA-C-restricted CMV clonotypes gave the most frequent clonotype in two of eight donors.

The germline V gene encodes CDR1 LNHDA and CDR2 SQIVND (reference sequence). This CDR3 has 15 residues. V was pared by 3 bases and J by 2 bases, with 12 bases between. TCRdb recomputed calls from the reads with MiXCR, one row per CDR3 protein. This table has some 500,000 distinct CDR3 sequences, roughly a third appearing once. Only a few counts were recorded for this clonotype. Its antigen is unidentified. The source of this sequence is a human donor in good health (CMV status not recorded). Some clones in this sample may be carry-over from other donors' samples. The V call is TRBV19, the J call TRBJ2-3; a possible D gene is TRBD2 (6 bases). Sequenced here: cultured PBMCs, sampled from culture after CMV antigen stimulation. The CDR3 DNA follows: TGTGCCAGTAGTATCCGACTAGATTCCACAGATACGCAGTATTTT. This sequence encodes CASSIRLDSTDTQYF.